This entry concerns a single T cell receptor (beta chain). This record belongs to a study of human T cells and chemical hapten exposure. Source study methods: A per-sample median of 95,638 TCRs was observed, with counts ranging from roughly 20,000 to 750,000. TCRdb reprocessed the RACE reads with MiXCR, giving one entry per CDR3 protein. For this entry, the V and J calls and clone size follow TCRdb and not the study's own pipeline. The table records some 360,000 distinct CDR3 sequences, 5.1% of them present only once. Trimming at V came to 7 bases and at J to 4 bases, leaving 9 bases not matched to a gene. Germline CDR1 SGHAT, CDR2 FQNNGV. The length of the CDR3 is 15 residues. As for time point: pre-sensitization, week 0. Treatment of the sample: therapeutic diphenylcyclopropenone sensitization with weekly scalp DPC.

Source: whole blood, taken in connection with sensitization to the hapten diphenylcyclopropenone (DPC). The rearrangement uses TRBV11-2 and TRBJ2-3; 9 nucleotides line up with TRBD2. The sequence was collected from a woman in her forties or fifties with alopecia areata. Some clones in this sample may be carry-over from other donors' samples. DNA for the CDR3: TGTGCCAGCACCTTTAGCGGGAGAACGTCAGATACGCAGTATTTT. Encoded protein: CASTFSGRTSDTQYF.